The 8 T cell receptor beta chains presented below share a single source sample, sequenced in a study of molecular identifiers for immune sequencing clone quantification (dated by TCRdb to 2016 to 2018). The method was PCR. TCRdb lists the instrument as NextSeq 500. TCRdb reprocessed the public reads (quality trimming at Q25 with fastp, clone calling with MiXCR) and kept in-frame beta chains. For every CDR3 protein sequence, its rows merge into one entry that carries the most common genes and DNA. Recorded for this sample are around 300,000 distinct CDR3 sequences; roughly a quarter of them occurred a single time. 0.65% to 0.75% of the sample rests with the top ten. The specimen was naive CD8+ T cells from blood, with Jurkat cell RNA spiked in. According to the study, the label for this sample's cell subset or site signals: FACS-sorted CD8+CD4-CCR7+CD45RA+ naive T cells. Receptors were obtained from a human donor in good health. Some libraries in this study had Jurkat cell RNA spiked in.

This clonotype was observed at least ten times. The V call is TRBV27, the J call TRBJ2-5, with unresolved D. Trimming took 0 bases from V and 5 from J, leaving 13 bases between them. The CDR3 is 15 residues long. The germline V gene has CDR1 MNHEY and CDR2 SMNVEV (reference sequence). The CDR3 DNA reads as TGTGCCAGCAGTTTATCTCTTCGACCGAGCGAGACCCAGTACTTC. This translates into CASSLSLRPSETQYF.

This clonotype was detected many times. The chain has TRBV28 and TRBJ2-5; D possibly corresponds to TRBD1 (5 bases). Deletions cut 3 bases from V and 2 bases from J, with 13 bases between. Germline V gene data show CDR1 as MDHEN and CDR2 as SYDVKM. The CDR3 runs to 15 residues. The CDR3 bases are TGTGCCAGCAGTTTTAGGGGCGTCCTGCAAGAGACCCAGTACTTC. Translated, it gives CASSFRGVLQETQYF.

At least ten counts were recorded for this clonotype. The rearrangement joins TRBV7-9 to TRBJ2-1, with TRBD2 matching over 10 bases. The ends lost 2 bases at V and 5 bases at J; junction bases unmatched: 3. CDR1 is SEHNR, CDR2 FQNEAQ, per germline (reference sequence). The CDR3 has 15 amino acids. CDR3 region: CASSLSSGGNNEQFF. The CDR3 region has the DNA TGTGCCAGCAGCTTATCTAGCGGGGGAAACAATGAGCAGTTCTTC.

Remarks on this clonotype: At one end, the junction sequence differs from germline, possibly due to a read error. The chain is built from TRBV4-1 and TRBJ1-1; D remains ambiguous. The CDR3 length is 14 residues. Germline loops: CDR1 MGHRA, CDR2 YSYEKL. This CDR3 is CASGQDRVNTEAFF. The CDR3 bases are TGCGCCAGCGGCCAAGATAGAGTGAACACTGAAGCTTTCTTT.

On this clonotype itself: Being one base from a much bigger clone, this may be a read error. This chain connects TRBV4-1 to TRBJ1-1; no firm D call. Germline V gene data show CDR1 as MGHRA and CDR2 as YSYEKL. The CDR3 extends over 14 amino acids. V was clipped by 0 bases and J by 4 bases, with 9 bases between them. In nucleotides, the CDR3 is TGCGCCAGCAGCCAAGAAGTCATGATCACTGAAGCTTTCTTT. It is translated as CASSQEVMITEAFF.

This clonotype has more than one count but fewer than ten. This chain joins TRBV28 and TRBJ2-3, with a weak D call TRBD1 (5 bases). Germline V CDR1 and CDR2: MDHEN, SYDVKM. The CDR3 is 17 residues long. The ends were cut back, 5 bases at V and 1 base at J, with 19 bases in the middle. CDR3 amino acids: CASSLGGRGSRTDTQYF. The CDR3 coding sequence is TGTGCCAGCAGTCTGGGTGGTAGGGGTTCCCGCACAGATACGCAGTATTTT. The whole variable domain, remainder taken from reference TRBV28 and TRBJ2-3, is DVKVTQSSRYLVKRTGEKVFLECVQDMDHENMFWYRQDPGLGLRLIYFSYDVKMKEKGDIPEGYSVSREKKERFSLILESASTNQTSMYLCASSLGGRGSRTDTQYFGPGTRLTVL.

This clonotype appeared many times. V is TRBV24-1 and J is TRBJ2-3, with a weak D call TRBD2 (6 bases). This CDR3 has 16 amino acids. V shed 1 base and J shed 0 bases, with 10 bases lying between them. Germline V gene sequence: CDR1 KGHDR, CDR2 SFDVKD. The CDR3 nucleotides read TGTGCCACCAGTGATTTACGGCGGGATAGCACAGATACGCAGTATTTT. Its translation is CATSDLRRDSTDTQYF.

This clonotype occurred many times. V and J are TRBV4-1 and TRBJ2-5; 11 bases are a match to TRBD2. The CDR3 has 17 residues. V shed 6 bases and J 4 bases; nucleotides not matched to a gene: 13. Germline CDR1 and CDR2: MGHRA and YSYEKL. The CDR3 region has the DNA TGCGCCAGCAGTGGGACTAGCGGAATTTCAAACTCAGAGACCCAGTACTTC. Translating it yields CASSGTSGISNSETQYF.